This passage covers 26 T cell receptor beta chains from one sample sequenced in a study of OX40 agonist ivuxolimab in advanced cancers. Produced via immunoSEQ multiplex PCR; TCRdb's table is partial and in-frame only. The table includes just over 30,000 clones, more than 70% detected once. The input for sequencing was CD4+ or CD8+ T cells sorted from blood, taken in a trial of the OX40 agonist ivuxolimab. These receptors were obtained from an adult with an advanced solid tumor such as melanoma, head and neck, liver or kidney cancer.

This chain uses TRBV11-2 with TRBJ2-7; D remains unclear. The CDR3 is 14 residues long. The V end was cut by 2 bases, the J end by 0 bases, with 8 bases between. The V gene's germline CDR1 is SGHAT and CDR2 FQNNGV. In nucleotides, the CDR3 is TGTGCCAGCAGCTTAAGGGCCCTCTCCTACGAGCAGTACTTC. Its protein is CASSLRALSYEQYF.

The V call is TRBV7-2, the J call TRBJ2-3, with 12 bases matching TRBD2. The CDR3 is 16 amino acids. Unmatched junction bases numbered 8, after V lost 5 bases and J lost 5 bases. CDR1 SGHTA and CDR2 FQGNSA come from the germline V gene. CDR3 region: CASSPGLAGPRDTQYF. The CDR3 DNA follows: TGTGCCAGCAGCCCCGGACTAGCGGGACCGCGAGATACGCAGTATTTT.

The chain has TRBV6-5 and TRBJ1-4; 7 bases match TRBD1. The CDR3 runs 15 residues. Germline-derived CDR1 and CDR2 are MNHEY and SVGAGI. The V segment lost 5 bases and the J segment 1 base; nucleotides outside the gene matches: 4. The CDR3 reads CASSGGQLTNEKLFF. The CDR3 coding sequence is TGTGCCAGCAGTGGGGGACAGCTAACTAATGAAAAACTGTTTTTT.

The chain combines TRBV2 with TRBJ2-5; D is uncertain. V was trimmed by 7 bases and J by 2 bases, leaving 11 bases between them. The CDR3 contains 13 residues. The germline CDR1 and CDR2 sequences are SNHLY and FYNNEI. CDR3 sequence (DNA): TGTGCCAGCAATAGGGCAGAACAAGAGACCCAGTACTTC. Encoded protein: CASNRAEQETQYF.

The chain links TRBV14 to TRBJ2-1; 12 bases line up with TRBD2. CDR1 and CDR2 from the germline V gene are SGHDN and FVKESK. CDR3 length: 15 residues. V gave up 4 bases and J gave up 6 bases; unmatched junction bases: 4. This chain's CDR3 is CASSPRTSGINEQFF. DNA for the CDR3: TGTGCCAGCAGCCCCAGGACTAGCGGGATCAATGAGCAGTTCTTC.

The gene calls are TRBV28 and TRBJ2-1; D remains unclear. Trimming stripped 4 bases from V and 1 base from J, with 5 bases between. The V gene's germline CDR1 is MDHEN and CDR2 SYDVKM. There are 13 residues in the CDR3. CDR3 sequence (DNA): TGTGCCAGCAGTTGGGGTTCCTACAATGAGCAGTTCTTC. The encoded protein is CASSWGSYNEQFF.

The chain uses TRBV13 and TRBJ1-1; 7 bases align to TRBD1. Trimming at V came to 4 bases and at J to 0 bases, leaving 2 bases not matched to a gene. The V gene's germline CDR1 is PRHDT and CDR2 FYEKMQ (reference sequence). The CDR3 runs 14 residues. DNA of the CDR3: TGTGCCAGCAGCTCGGGACAGATGAACACTGAAGCTTTCTTT. Translated, it gives CASSSGQMNTEAFF.

The chain's CDR3 is CASSRRVAEALYNEQFF. CDR3 DNA: TGTGCCAGCAGCCGGCGGGTAGCAGAAGCACTCTACAATGAGCAGTTCTTC. The rearrangement links TRBV14 to TRBJ2-1; D perhaps matches TRBD2 (5 bases). The CDR3 is 17 amino acids. Trimming shortened V by 4 bases and J by 3 bases, and 19 bases separated the two germline ends. CDR1 SGHDN and CDR2 FVKESK come from the germline V gene.

This rearrangement joins TRBV28 to TRBJ2-5; the match to TRBD2 covers 9 bases. In germline, CDR1 is MDHEN, CDR2 SYDVKM. The V segment lost 5 bases and the J segment 3 bases; nucleotides outside the gene matches: 7. The CDR3 has 15 amino acids. The DNA of the CDR3 is TGTGCCAGCAGTCCCCCGCCTAGCGGGAAAGAGACCCAGTACTTC. This sequence encodes CASSPPPSGKETQYF.

This clone appeared once. The rearrangement uses TRBV19 and TRBJ2-3; no clear D. The CDR3 loop spans 13 amino acids. CDR1 LNHDA and CDR2 SQIVND come from the germline V gene (reference sequence). With 4 bases removed from V and 8 bases from J, the gap between germline ends came to 13 bases. The CDR3 bases are TGTGCCAGTAGTACCCAAATTTCGGCTACGCAGTATTTT. Translated, it gives CASSTQISATQYF.

The chain employs TRBV15 and TRBJ2-7; maybe TRBD2 (5 bases). Germline V CDR1 and CDR2: LNHNV, YYDKDF (reference sequence). CDR3 length: 16 residues. V was trimmed by 1 base and J by 0 bases, leaving 13 bases between them. The CDR3 DNA reads as TGTGCCACCAGCAGAGTTTCGGGGTTTACCTCCTACGAGCAGTACTTC. Translation: CATSRVSGFTSYEQYF.

The rearrangement joins TRBV4-1 to TRBJ2-7, with D possibly being TRBD2 (6 bases). Germline V lookup: CDR1 MGHRA, CDR2 YSYEKL. V was shortened by 4 bases and J by 0 bases, with 13 bases between the two germline ends. The CDR3 spans 15 residues. The CDR3 DNA is TGCGCCAGCAGCCCCTGGGTAGCGGACTCCTACGAGCAGTACTTC. This encodes CASSPWVADSYEQYF.

The chain is built from TRBV28 and TRBJ2-7; 11 nucleotides agree with TRBD2. CDR1 is MDHEN, CDR2 SYDVKM, per germline. V was clipped by 3 bases and J by 3 bases; unmatched bases: 1. The CDR3 runs to 14 residues. CDR3 nucleotides: TGTGCCAGCAGTTTGGGACTAGCGGTCTACGAGCAGTACTTC. Residues: CASSLGLAVYEQYF. Using reference TRBV28 and TRBJ2-7 for the parts outside the CDR3, the full variable domain is DVKVTQSSRYLVKRTGEKVFLECVQDMDHENMFWYRQDPGLGLRLIYFSYDVKMKEKGDIPEGYSVSREKKERFSLILESASTNQTSMYLCASSLGLAVYEQYFGPGTRLTVT.

In this sample, this clone turned up a few times. This sequence joins TRBV19 and TRBJ1-2; tentative D call: TRBD1 (6 bases). V was pared by 2 bases and J by 4 bases, with 11 bases between. The CDR3 consists of 14 residues. Germline V CDR1 and CDR2: LNHDA, SQIVND (reference sequence). Here the CDR3 reads CASSISQGIYGYTF. CDR3 DNA sequence: TGTGCCAGTAGTATATCACAGGGAATCTATGGCTACACCTTC.

This chain connects TRBV7-2 to TRBJ2-3; D is perhaps TRBD2 (6 bases). Trimming took off 5 bases at V and 6 bases at J, with 15 bases between the two ends. CDR1 and CDR2 (germline): SGHTA, FQGNSA. The CDR3 sequence is 14 residues long. The CDR3 sequence: CASSLRRASDTQYF. CDR3 coding DNA: TGTGCCAGCAGCCTTCGGAGGGCCTCCGATACGCAGTATTTT.

The rearrangement joins TRBV19 to TRBJ2-5; D is undetermined. The V end lost 3 bases, the J end lost 5 bases, and 10 bases lay between the germline ends. Germline V gene data show CDR1 as LNHDA and CDR2 as SQIVND (reference sequence). The CDR3 loop spans 13 amino acids. This CDR3 is CASSIDGLETQYF. CDR3 nucleotides: TGTGCCAGTAGTATTGACGGGTTGGAGACCCAGTACTTC.

The rearrangement uses TRBV7-9 and TRBJ2-7; the D is unclear. Germline loops: CDR1 SEHNR, CDR2 FQNEAQ (reference sequence). V was shortened by 0 bases and J by 0 bases, with 3 bases between the two germline ends. CDR3 size: 13 residues. DNA of the CDR3: TGTGCCAGCAGCTTAGCGGCCTCCTACGAGCAGTACTTC. As protein: CASSLAASYEQYF.

J is TRBJ2-7 and V is TRBV6-6, with 11 bases lining up with TRBD2. CDR3 length: 13 amino acids. CDR1 and CDR2 from the germline V gene are MNHNY and SVGAGI (reference sequence). Unmatched junction bases numbered 6, after V lost 8 bases and J lost 6 bases. The CDR3 loop reads CASERLAGGEQYF. CDR3 DNA: TGTGCCAGCGAACGCCTAGCGGGAGGCGAGCAGTACTTC.

The chain is built from TRBV6-5 and TRBJ2-5, with D perhaps matching TRBD2 (5 bases). Germline lookup yields CDR1 MNHEY and CDR2 SVGAGI. With 2 bases removed from V and 3 bases from J, the gap between germline ends came to 7 bases. The CDR3 runs 13 residues. In DNA, the CDR3 is TGTGCCAGCAGTTACGGGCGGGAAGAGACCCAGTACTTC. This codes for CASSYGREETQYF.

V is TRBV7-2 and J is TRBJ2-5, with D possibly matching TRBD1 (6 bases). V was shortened by 5 bases and J by 1 base, with 14 bases between the two germline ends. The CDR3 spans 15 residues. CDR1 is SGHTA, CDR2 FQGNSA, per germline. The CDR3 sequence: CASSAIGQSQETQYF. The CDR3 bases are TGTGCCAGCAGCGCCATAGGACAGTCCCAAGAGACCCAGTACTTC.

Only a few counts were recorded for this clone. The gene calls are TRBV4-2 and TRBJ2-1; possible D gene TRBD2, 6 bases. The CDR3 loop spans 16 amino acids. V lost 4 bases, J lost 0 bases, and 13 bases lay in between. Germline-derived CDR1 and CDR2 are LGHNA and YNFKEQ. The CDR3 loop is CASSPLGLLSYNEQFF. DNA of the CDR3: TGTGCCAGCAGCCCACTGGGACTCCTCTCCTACAATGAGCAGTTCTTC.

The chain carries TRBV19 and TRBJ2-2, with D tentatively TRBD1 or TRBD2 (5 bases each). This CDR3 spans 19 amino acids. V lost 3 bases, J lost 5 bases, and 25 bases lay in between. CDR1 and CDR2 (germline): LNHDA, SQIVND (reference sequence). CDR3 protein: CASSMTDRLSRRFTGELFF. Written as DNA, the CDR3 is TGTGCCAGTAGTATGACAGATAGACTAAGCCGGAGATTTACCGGGGAGCTGTTTTTT.

The gene calls are TRBV19 and TRBJ2-6; D uncertain. The CDR3 is 14 residues long. The V end lost 5 bases, the J end lost 4 bases, and 9 bases lay between the germline ends. The V gene's germline CDR1 is LNHDA and CDR2 SQIVND (reference sequence). As DNA, the CDR3 is TGTGCCAGTAGTCCGGTGACGGGGGCCAACGTCCTGACTTTC. This codes for CASSPVTGANVLTF.

This chain links TRBV9 with TRBJ1-1; no firm D call. Germline V lookup: CDR1 SGDLS, CDR2 YYNGEE. V was clipped by 0 bases and J by 0 bases, with 9 bases between them. This CDR3 region has 15 residues. Here the CDR3 DNA reads TGTGCCAGCAGCGTAGCTCCAGGTTTGAACACTGAAGCTTTCTTT. This translates into CASSVAPGLNTEAFF.

The chain carries TRBV18 and TRBJ2-7; D may be TRBD1 (6 bases). Trimming cost V 0 bases and J 0 bases, with 15 bases left between them. Germline loops: CDR1 KGHSH, CDR2 LQKENI. The CDR3 totals 17 residues. CDR3 in amino acids: CASSPPPRDTYSYEQYF. The CDR3 region has the DNA TGTGCCAGCTCACCACCCCCAAGGGACACCTACTCCTACGAGCAGTACTTC.

The CDR3 DNA reads TGCAGTGCTTCCCAATACAATGAGCAGTTCTTC. Amino acids: CSASQYNEQFF. The chain carries TRBV20-1 and TRBJ2-1, with D unclear. The CDR3 consists of 11 residues. V was shortened by 5 bases and J by 4 bases, with 6 bases between the two germline ends. Germline assignment: CDR1 DFQATT and CDR2 SNEGSKA (reference sequence).